Listed here are 6 T cell receptor beta chains from one sample, sequenced in a study of control samples from healthy donors and cancer patients. Libraries were prepared by immunoSEQ multiplex PCR; TCRdb keeps only in-frame clonotypes and omits some of them. The data hold some 150,000 clones, with under 95% observed a single time. The sequenced material came from blood. These receptors all come from a man aged 18 to 29 in good health.

The chain joins TRBV28 to TRBJ1-3; unclear D gene. Germline CDR1 MDHEN, CDR2 SYDVKM. The ends were cut back, 2 bases at V and 9 bases at J, with 5 bases in the middle. The CDR3 loop spans 11 amino acids. CDR3 sequence (DNA): TGTGCCAGCAGTTTAGGAGGCACCATATATTTT. It translates to CASSLGGTIYF.

The CDR3 DNA follows: TGCGCCAGCAGGGCCGGGACAGGGAATGGAAACACCATATATTTT. This translates into CASRAGTGNGNTIYF. This sequence joins TRBV5-1 and TRBJ1-3, with TRBD1 identical over 9 bases. Germline-derived CDR1 and CDR2 are SGHRS and YFSETQ. The CDR3 has 15 amino acids. The V and J ends lost 5 bases and 3 bases, in that order; junction bases with no gene match: 6. Complete variable domain (other parts from reference TRBV5-1 and TRBJ1-3): KAGVTQTPRYLIKTRGQQVTLSCSPISGHRSVSWYQQTPGQGLQFLFEYFSETQRNKGNFPGRFSGRQFSNSRSEMNVSTLELGDSALYLCASRAGTGNGNTIYFGEGSWLTVV.

The chain links TRBV6-5 to TRBJ1-2; no firm D call. The CDR3 is 14 residues long. Germline CDR1 reads MNHEY; CDR2 reads SVGAGI. V was clipped by 4 bases and J by 2 bases, with 11 bases between them. The CDR3 DNA sequence: TGTGCCAGCAGTTTTACCAGAACAAACTATGGCTACACCTTC. Its protein product is CASSFTRTNYGYTF.

The chain's CDR3 is CSVEERGGLETQYF. The CDR3 coding sequence is TGCAGCGTTGAAGAGCGGGGGGGCCTCGAGACCCAGTACTTC. J is TRBJ2-5 and V is TRBV29-1, with 9 positions matching TRBD2. The CDR3 length is 14 residues. J lost 5 bases, V lost 0 bases, and 4 bases had no gene match. Germline CDR1 and CDR2: SQVTM and ANQGSEA.

The chain combines TRBV12-3 or TRBV12-4 with TRBJ2-7; D is possibly TRBD1 (5 bases). V lost 5 bases, J lost 7 bases, and 15 bases lay in between. The CDR3 totals 13 residues. The CDR3 bases are TGTGCCAGCAGTCCGCGGACACTCCCAGAGCAGTACTTC. This translates into CASSPRTLPEQYF.

The chain combines TRBV30 with TRBJ1-5; 7 bases fit TRBD1. The length of the CDR3 is 16 residues. Trimming took 4 bases from V and 5 from J; bases not matched to a gene: 14. CDR1 is GTSNPN and CDR2 is SVGIG in the germline V gene (reference sequence). Written as DNA, the CDR3 is TGTGCCTGGACCCAAGGGGGCAGTGAGAGGTATCAGCCCCAGCATTTT. Its translation: CAWTQGGSERYQPQHF. Combining the CDR3 with reference TRBV30 and TRBJ1-5 gives the whole variable domain SQTIHQWPATLVQPVGSPLSLECTVEGTSNPNLYWYRQAAGRGLQLLFYSVGIGQISSEVPQNLSASRPQDRQFILSSKKLLLSDSGFYLCAWTQGGSERYQPQHFGDGTRLSIL.